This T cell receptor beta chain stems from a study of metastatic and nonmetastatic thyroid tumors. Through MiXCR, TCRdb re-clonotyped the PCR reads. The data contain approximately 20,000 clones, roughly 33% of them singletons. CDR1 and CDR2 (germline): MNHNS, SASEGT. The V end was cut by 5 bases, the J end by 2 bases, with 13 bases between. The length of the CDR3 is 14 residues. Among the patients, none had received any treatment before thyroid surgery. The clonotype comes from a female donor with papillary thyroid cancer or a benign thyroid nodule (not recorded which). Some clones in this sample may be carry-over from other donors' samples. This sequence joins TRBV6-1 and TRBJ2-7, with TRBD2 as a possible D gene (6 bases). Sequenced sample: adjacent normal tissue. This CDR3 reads CASSSGTFPYEQYF. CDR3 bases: TGTGCCAGCAGTTCGGGGACTTTCCCCTACGAGCAGTACTTC.